This T cell receptor beta chain appears in the sequencing data of a study of blood T cell repertoires in COVID-19. In the study overall: Nucleic acid was either cDNA or gDNA, and it came from T cells, B-cell-depleted T cells, or PBMCs.

After removal of 4 bases from V and 5 bases from J, the junction contained 9 bases not matched to a gene. Germline CDR1 SGHDN, CDR2 FVKESK. The length of the CDR3 is 15 residues. Methods used by the authors: By means of reference gene primer amplification, nucleated cell counts were estimated. TCRdb's table, derived via immunoSEQ multiplex PCR, lists solely in-frame clones and lacks some. D and trimming come from the DNA, and the V and J calls and clone size come from that table. Here the sample spans approximately 240,000 clones, roughly 80% being singletons. The rearrangement uses TRBV14 and TRBJ2-7, with 9 bases aligning to TRBD1. Sequenced input: peripheral blood. The TCR comes from a woman in her sixties who had recovered from COVID-19. This CDR3 is CASSRTGTGLHEQYF. CDR3 sequence (DNA): TGTGCCAGCAGCCGGACCGGGACAGGGTTACACGAGCAGTACTTC.